These 21 T cell receptor beta chains were all obtained from the same sample, sequenced in a study of blood T cell repertoires in COVID-19. Measured with immunoSEQ multiplex PCR; TCRdb has only the in-frame clones, and not every one. The repertoire consists of 300,000 to 350,000 clones, with approximately 89% occurring once and the leading ten covering 2.5% to 4%. Input material: peripheral blood. The origin of the receptors is a woman younger than 30 who had recovered from COVID-19.

The V and J genes are TRBV25-1 and TRBJ1-2; D unresolved. The germline CDR1 and CDR2 sequences are MGHDK and SYGVNS. V was shortened by 0 bases and J by 8 bases, with 4 bases between the two germline ends. The CDR3 is 11 amino acids. CDR3 in amino acids: CASSEYRGYTF. CDR3 in DNA: TGTGCCAGCAGTGAATATCGGGGCTACACCTTC.

V gene TRBV5-4 combines with J gene TRBJ2-1; 8 bases map to TRBD2. Trimming took 10 bases from V and 7 from J; bases not matched to a gene: 10. Per germline, CDR1 SGHNT and CDR2 YYREEE (reference sequence). The CDR3 loop spans 13 amino acids. CDR3: CAYSGRIKNEQFF. The CDR3 DNA sequence: TGTGCCTACAGCGGGAGAATAAAAAATGAGCAGTTCTTC.

Many counts were recorded for this clone. The rearrangement joins TRBV6-6 to TRBJ1-1; possibly TRBD1 for D (5 bases). Trimming shortened V by 6 bases and J by 5 bases, and 13 bases separated the two germline ends. CDR3 length: 13 residues. The germline CDR1 and CDR2 sequences are MNHNY and SVGAGI (reference sequence). The CDR3 here is CASRQGRGTEAFF. DNA of the CDR3: TGTGCCAGCAGGCAGGGTCGGGGGACTGAAGCTTTCTTT.

This clone was seen just once. The chain employs TRBV14 and TRBJ2-2; D possibly corresponds to TRBD1 (5 bases). This CDR3 is built from 17 residues. The V gene lost 4 bases and the J gene lost 6 bases, with 21 bases spanning the gap. Germline CDR1 reads SGHDN; CDR2 reads FVKESK. The DNA for the CDR3 is TGTGCCAGCAGCCCCTATGGGCAGGGTAGTTTCGCCGGGGAGCTGTTTTTT. Its protein product is CASSPYGQGSFAGELFF.

J is TRBJ2-6 and V is TRBV6-6; 9 positions match TRBD1. The CDR3 covers 16 residues. The germline V gene encodes CDR1 MNHNY and CDR2 SVGAGI (reference sequence). With 7 bases clipped from V and 3 bases from J, the junction kept 7 bases outside the gene matches. CDR3 loop: CASTQQGAHGANVLTF. The CDR3 nucleotides are TGTGCCAGCACCCAACAGGGGGCGCATGGGGCCAACGTCCTGACTTTC.

This chain joins TRBV21-1 and TRBJ2-7; no DNA check was done on the table's D call, TRBD2. TRBV21-1 is assigned pseudogene status. The CDR3 extends over 14 amino acids. CDR3 in DNA: TGTGCCAGCAGCAAAGACTGGTTCTCCTACGAGCAGTACGTC. It translates to CASSKDWFSYEQYV.

V usage is TRBV23-1 and J usage is TRBJ2-7; perhaps TRBD2 as D (5 bases). TRBV23-1 qualifies as an ORF whose function is uncertain. CDR3 length equals 11 residues. Trimming left V 3 bases short and J 7 bases short, with 7 bases between. The CDR3 bases are TGCGCCAGCAGTCACCCGGGGGAGCAGTACGTC. It is translated as CASSHPGEQYV.

V is TRBV9 and J is TRBJ2-1; 12 bases agree with TRBD2. Per germline, CDR1 SGDLS and CDR2 YYNGEE. The CDR3 runs to 17 residues. Losses at the gene ends were 1 base for V and 7 bases for J; bases not matched to a gene: 9. CDR3 sequence: CASSVLAGGPGGNEQFF. CDR3 bases: TGTGCCAGCAGCGTACTAGCGGGAGGGCCTGGGGGTAATGAGCAGTTCTTC.

This rearrangement joins TRBV27 to TRBJ2-1; 11 nucleotides match TRBD2. Trimming cost V 5 bases and J 7 bases; bases outside gene matches: 7. Germline CDR1 and CDR2: MNHEY and SMNVEV (reference sequence). The CDR3 is made up of 15 amino acids. The CDR3 coding sequence is TGTGCCAGCAGTACCGGGACTAGCGGAGGTAATGAGCAGTTCTTC. It translates to CASSTGTSGGNEQFF.

The chain couples TRBV5-4 to TRBJ2-2, with D possibly TRBD1 on 6 matching bases. V lost 4 bases to trimming and J lost 1 base, with 17 bases between them. CDR1 is SGHNT, CDR2 YYREEE, per germline (reference sequence). The CDR3 contains 17 residues. The CDR3 loop reads CASSRHFRGMNTGELFF. The CDR3 DNA reads TGTGCCAGCAGCCGCCATTTTAGGGGGATGAACACCGGGGAGCTGTTTTTT.

The V call is TRBV7-9, the J call TRBJ2-5; the match to TRBD1 covers 7 bases. J lost 14 bases, V lost 3 bases, and 9 bases had no gene match. CDR3 length equals 12 residues. Germline values: CDR1 SEHNR, CDR2 FQNEAQ (reference sequence). The CDR3, as DNA: TGTGCCAGCAGCTTCTCGGACAGGACAGTTTACTTC. This codes for CASSFSDRTVYF.

The count of this clone is one. The V and J genes are TRBV11-3 and TRBJ1-3; D is unclear. From germline, CDR1 is SGHNT and CDR2 YENEEA. V was pared by 6 bases and J by 2 bases, with 14 bases between. CDR3 length: 15 amino acids. CDR3 nucleotide sequence: TGTGCCAGCAGTCTGATGAGGTGGGCTGGAAACACCATATATTTT. It translates to CASSLMRWAGNTIYF.

CDR3 sequence: CASSSQDGEQFF. Written as DNA, the CDR3 is TGTGCCAGCAGCTCCCAGGATGGTGAGCAGTTCTTC. The genes are TRBV6-2 or TRBV6-3 and TRBJ2-1; D remains unclear. V was shortened by 6 bases and J by 9 bases, with 12 bases between the two germline ends. The CDR3 has 12 amino acids. Germline-derived CDR1 and CDR2 are MNHEY and SVGEGT.

The rearrangement uses TRBV5-6 and TRBJ2-1; 8 nucleotides match TRBD2. J was trimmed by 7 bases and V by 1 base; bases with no gene match: 13. The CDR3 is 17 residues long. Germline values: CDR1 SGHDT, CDR2 YYEEEE. This CDR3 is CASSLSYTGGVRNEQFF. In DNA, the CDR3 is TGTGCCAGCAGCTTGAGCTATACCGGGGGGGTCCGTAATGAGCAGTTCTTC.

The J gene is TRBJ1-4, the V gene TRBV4-3; 7 nucleotides align to TRBD1. CDR1 and CDR2 (germline): LGHNA, YSLEER. This CDR3 has 13 amino acids. V lost 2 bases to trimming and J lost 8 bases; unmatched junction nucleotides: 2. The CDR3 coding sequence is TGCGCCAGCAGCCAACACAGGGGCGAAAAACTGTTTTTT. This codes for CASSQHRGEKLFF.

V gene TRBV18 combines with J gene TRBJ2-1; the match to TRBD2 covers 9 bases. This CDR3 is built from 17 residues. V shed 2 bases, J shed 8 bases, and the junction held 13 bases outside the gene matches. Germline V CDR1 and CDR2: KGHSH, LQKENI. CDR3 residues: CASSPFPLAGLSYEQFF. CDR3 sequence (DNA): TGTGCCAGCTCACCATTCCCCCTAGCGGGATTGAGCTATGAGCAGTTCTTC.

The V and J genes are TRBV6-2 or TRBV6-3 and TRBJ2-5, with 7 positions matching TRBD2. The CDR3 loop spans 16 amino acids. V was clipped by 2 bases and J by 5 bases; unmatched bases: 11. Germline loops: CDR1 MNHEY, CDR2 SVGEGT. The CDR3 nucleotides read TGTGCCAGCAGTTACCGGATAGGGAGGGCCTTTGAGACCCAGTACTTC. Amino acid sequence: CASSYRIGRAFETQYF.

The J gene is TRBJ2-1, the V gene TRBV3-1 (or the pseudogene TRBV3-2); TRBD2 aligns across 14 bases. The germline V gene has CDR1 LGHDT and CDR2 YNNKEL (reference sequence). V was pared by 3 bases and J by 1 base, with 2 bases of the junction left unmatched. The CDR3 has 17 amino acids. The CDR3 DNA is TGTGCCAGCAGCCAGGGACTAGCGGGAGTATCCTACAATGAGCAGTTCTTC. This gives the protein CASSQGLAGVSYNEQFF.

This chain connects TRBV5-4 to TRBJ2-3; tentatively, D is TRBD2 (6 bases). This CDR3 contains 13 residues. CDR1 and CDR2 (germline): SGHNT, YYREEE (reference sequence). V lost 3 bases to trimming and J lost 2 bases, with 7 bases between them. This CDR3 reads CASSWDFTDTQYF. Written as DNA, the CDR3 is TGTGCCAGCAGCTGGGACTTCACAGATACGCAGTATTTT.

The V call is TRBV12-5, the J call TRBJ2-3; no firm D call. The CDR3 extends over 16 amino acids. The germline gives CDR1 LGHNT, CDR2 FRNRAP. CDR3 coding DNA: TGTGCCTCTCAGTCCCGAGGCGGCTACTTCACAGATACGCAGTATTTT. Translating gives CASQSRGGYFTDTQYF. The variable domain in full, completed from reference TRBV12-5 and TRBJ2-3, reads DARVTQTPRHKVTEMGQEVTMRCQPILGHNTVFWYRQTMMQGLELLAYFRNRAPLDDSGMPKDRFSAEMPDATLATLKIQPSEPRDSAVYFCASQSRGGYFTDTQYFGPGTRLTVL.

This chain connects TRBV2 to TRBJ2-1; tentative D call: TRBD2 (6 bases). V lost 7 bases, J lost 6 bases, and 22 bases lay in between. The V gene's germline CDR1 is SNHLY and CDR2 FYNNEI. This CDR3 is 16 amino acids long. The CDR3 DNA reads as TGTGCCAGCAAATTTGAGGGGACTCAGAGGGCCAATGAGCAGTTCTTC. Its translation is CASKFEGTQRANEQFF.